The clone carrying this T cell receptor (beta chain) was seen more than once but under ten times. The data were taken from a study of T cells in Graves' hyperthyroidism and ophthalmopathy. Active moderate-to-severe ophthalmopathy, Clinical Activity Score at least 3, NOSPECS at least 4, under 3 months' duration. Fresh 10 ml peripheral blood yielded PBMCs. Germline CDR1 reads LGHNT; CDR2 reads FRNRAP. This CDR3 has 18 residues. V was pared by 0 bases and J by 0 bases, with 5 bases of the junction left unmatched. From RNA transcripts, TCR beta CDR3 regions were amplified. HTBI primers were employed in a first-round RT-PCR of the TCR CDR3. MiXCR was run by TCRdb on the multiplex PCR reads, yielding one entry per CDR3 protein. The sample lists more than 300,000 distinct CDR3 sequences, less than 20% occurring once.

This chain joins TRBV12-5 and TRBJ2-2; TRBD1 matches at 9 bases. The material sequenced was blood. The receptor's source is a young man with Graves' ophthalmopathy. The CDR3 region is CASGLVLGDRANTGELFF. The DNA of the CDR3 is TGTGCTAGTGGTTTGGTACTCGGGGACAGGGCGAACACCGGGGAGCTGTTTTTT.